The 21 T cell receptor beta chains listed next were all sequenced from one sample in a study of T cells in Graves' hyperthyroidism and ophthalmopathy. RNA transcripts yielded amplified TCR beta CDR3 regions. The HTBI primer set was used in a first-round RT-PCR of the TCR CDR3. TCRdb independently ran MiXCR on the multiplex PCR reads; one entry per CDR3 protein. The sample holds around 190,000 distinct CDR3 sequences, about a sixth seen once. The sequenced material came from blood. These receptors came from a woman in her 50s with Graves' hyperthyroidism.

This clonotype was recorded at least ten times. The chain recombines TRBV7-2 with TRBJ1-3; 7 bases fit TRBD1. The CDR3 length is 16 residues. The trim removed 0 bases at V and 2 bases at J, leaving 4 bases unmatched. CDR1 is SGHTA, CDR2 FQGNSA, per germline. CDR3 nucleotides: TGTGCCAGCAGCTTAGCGGTAGGGACAGCTGGAAACACCATATATTTT. Its translation: CASSLAVGTAGNTIYF.

In its sample, this clonotype was seen many times. This chain uses TRBV27 with TRBJ2-7; D might be TRBD1 (5 bases). The length of the CDR3 is 15 residues. Germline assignment: CDR1 MNHEY and CDR2 SMNVEV (reference sequence). V shed 3 bases and J shed 2 bases, with 14 bases lying between them. This chain's CDR3 is CASSFALGRAYEQYF. CDR3 coding DNA: TGTGCCAGCAGTTTCGCATTGGGGCGCGCCTACGAGCAGTACTTC.

This clonotype was counted only a few times. The chain has TRBV19 and TRBJ2-3, with D tentatively TRBD2 (5 bases). Germline V gene sequence: CDR1 LNHDA, CDR2 SQIVND (reference sequence). The CDR3 sequence is 15 residues long. Between the trimmed V and J ends, which lost 3 bases and 4 bases, there was a span of 14 bases. The CDR3 region has the DNA TGTGCCAGTAGTATCAAAGGGAGTGTGCCAGATACGCAGTATTTT. This gives the protein CASSIKGSVPDTQYF.

Concerning this clonotype: A clone one base away is much larger, so this may be a read error. V usage is TRBV6-5 and J usage is TRBJ2-1, with 10 bases aligning to TRBD1. The J call could be wrong; TRBJ2-7 is a better fit for the DNA end. The CDR3 spans 16 residues. Germline V lookup: CDR1 MNHEY, CDR2 SVGAGI. The CDR3 DNA reads TGTGCCAGCAGTTCCTCCGGGACAGGGGCCTACAATGAGCAGTACTTC. It encodes CASSSSGTGAYNEQYF.

The V call is TRBV27, the J call TRBJ2-7; TRBD2 matches 8 bases. The germline gives CDR1 MNHEY, CDR2 SMNVEV (reference sequence). CDR3 size: 17 residues. The V gene end was trimmed by 1 base and the J gene end by 1 base; junction bases not matched to a gene: 9. The CDR3 here is CASSLFASGHNSYEQYF. CDR3 nucleotide sequence: TGTGCCAGCAGTTTATTTGCTAGCGGGCATAATTCCTACGAGCAGTACTTC.

Only a few counts were recorded for this clonotype. The CDR3 is CASSISTSGVPSTDTQYF. CDR3 nucleotides: TGTGCCAGCAGCATTTCGACTAGCGGGGTCCCTAGCACAGATACGCAGTATTTT. V gene TRBV6-1 combines with J gene TRBJ2-3, with 11 bases identical to TRBD2. The germline CDR1 and CDR2 sequences are MNHNS and SASEGT. V dropped 6 bases and J dropped 0; count of bases not matched to a gene: 11. The CDR3 consists of 18 residues.

The chain employs TRBV28 and TRBJ1-2; the D is unclear. V lost 6 bases to trimming and J lost 4 bases, with 12 bases between them. Germline V gene lookup returns CDR1 MDHEN and CDR2 SYDVKM. This CDR3 is 13 amino acids long. The CDR3 loop reads CASSPQVIYGYTF. CDR3 coding DNA: TGTGCCAGCAGCCCGCAGGTTATCTATGGCTACACCTTC.

This clonotype was seen only a few times. This sequence joins TRBV5-6 and TRBJ2-5; possibly TRBD1 for D (6 bases). Trimming took off 0 bases at V and 2 bases at J, with 14 bases between the two ends. The length of the CDR3 is 16 residues. The germline CDR1 and CDR2 sequences are SGHDT and YYEEEE. Here the CDR3 reads CASSLETGGLQETQYF. Written as DNA, the CDR3 is TGTGCCAGCAGCTTGGAGACAGGAGGATTGCAAGAGACCCAGTACTTC.

A word on this clonotype: Sequence at one end of the junction differs from germline and may be a read error. The V call is TRBV27, the J call TRBJ1-1; tentative D call: TRBD1 (6 bases). The germline V gene encodes CDR1 MNHEY and CDR2 SMNVEV (reference sequence). The CDR3 has 13 amino acids. CDR3 nucleotide sequence: TGTGCCAGCAGTTTTAGGGGGAACACTGAAGCTTCCTTT. Residues: CASSFRGNTEASF.

This clonotype was counted many times. The chain combines TRBV5-1 with TRBJ2-3; D unresolved. Trimming cost V 4 bases and J 4 bases, with 13 bases left between them. The CDR3 loop spans 14 amino acids. Germline CDR1 is SGHRS and CDR2 is YFSETQ. The CDR3 is CASSTGLSADTQYF. CDR3 nucleotides: TGCGCCAGCAGCACGGGCCTAAGCGCAGATACGCAGTATTTT. The full variable domain, rest sourced from reference TRBV5-1 and TRBJ2-3, is KAGVTQTPRYLIKTRGQQVTLSCSPISGHRSVSWYQQTPGQGLQFLFEYFSETQRNKGNFPGRFSGRQFSNSRSEMNVSTLELGDSALYLCASSTGLSADTQYFGPGTRLTVL.

This clonotype showed up many times. The CDR3 protein is CAWNSVHNSPLHF. The CDR3 nucleotides read TGTGCCTGGAACTCAGTGCATAATTCACCCCTCCACTTT. The chain employs TRBV30 and TRBJ1-6; D remains ambiguous. The germline CDR1 and CDR2 sequences are GTSNPN and SVGIG (reference sequence). CDR3 length: 13 amino acids. The V end lost 4 bases, the J end lost 5 bases, and 9 bases lay between the germline ends.

This clonotype was counted only a few times. This chain joins TRBV4-1 and TRBJ2-3; 10 bases fit TRBD2. CDR3 length: 17 residues. J gave up 2 bases and V 1 base, and 6 bases lay outside the gene matches. Germline V CDR1 and CDR2: MGHRA, YSYEKL. The CDR3 loop is CASSQGGAGGSTDTQYF. The CDR3 region has the DNA TGCGCCAGCAGCCAAGGAGGAGCGGGAGGGTCCACAGATACGCAGTATTTT.

In its sample, this clonotype was seen many times. The chain joins TRBV2 to TRBJ2-1; 8 positions match TRBD2. This CDR3 comprises 15 residues. Per germline, CDR1 SNHLY and CDR2 FYNNEI. Unmatched junction bases numbered 7, after V lost 4 bases and J lost 5 bases. The CDR3 loop reads CASSVREGSHNEQFF. The CDR3 DNA reads as TGTGCCAGCAGTGTACGGGAGGGTTCCCACAATGAGCAGTTCTTC. Full variable domain (remainder filled in from reference TRBV2 and TRBJ2-1): EPEVTQTPSHQVTQMGQEVILRCVPISNHLYFYWYRQILGQKVEFLVSFYNNEISEKSEIFDDQFSVERPDGSNFTLKIRSTKLEDSAMYFCASSVREGSHNEQFFGPGTRLTVL.

Concerning this clonotype itself: The junction shows a germline mismatch at one end, possibly a read error. The chain uses TRBV20-1 and TRBJ1-1, with D possibly matching TRBD1 (5 bases). CDR3 length: 13 residues. In germline, CDR1 is DFQATT, CDR2 SNEGSKA (reference sequence). The CDR3 DNA reads as TGCAGTGCAACCCAGGGTGTCGACACTGAAGCTTCCTTT. It translates to CSATQGVDTEASF.

This clonotype was observed a few times. In DNA, the CDR3 is TGTGCCAGCAGCTTAGGCCGACACACGAACCACAATGAGCAGTTCTTC. Protein product: CASSLGRHTNHNEQFF. The chain carries TRBV7-6 and TRBJ2-1; D call uncertain. Trimming took off 1 base at V and 5 bases at J, with 15 bases between the two ends. This CDR3 region has 16 residues. Germline CDR1 is SGHVS and CDR2 is FNYEAQ.

This clonotype was recorded at least ten times. V and J are TRBV20-1 and TRBJ2-1; the D is unclear. Per the germline V gene, CDR1 is DFQATT and CDR2 is SNEGSKA (reference sequence). Trimming took 4 bases from V and 9 from J, leaving 19 bases between them. This CDR3 has 14 residues. The CDR3 loop is CSANPGGLDGEQFF. The CDR3 bases are TGCAGTGCTAACCCAGGTGGGCTCGATGGTGAGCAGTTCTTC.

This clonotype was counted many times. The gene calls are TRBV3-1 and TRBJ2-1; D gene uncertain. Germline lookup yields CDR1 LGHDT and CDR2 YNNKEL (reference sequence). This CDR3 is built from 16 residues. V lost 1 base and J lost 2, with 12 bases in between. This CDR3 is CASSQVLSSAYNEQFF. CDR3 DNA sequence: TGTGCCAGCAGCCAAGTCTTGTCTAGTGCCTACAATGAGCAGTTCTTC.

This clonotype was detected only a few times. The chain joins TRBV6-1 to TRBJ1-2, with D possibly being TRBD1 (6 bases). CDR3 length: 14 residues. Germline V gene lookup returns CDR1 MNHNS and CDR2 SASEGT. The ends were cut back, 9 bases at V and 5 bases at J, with 19 bases in the middle. CDR3 residues: CASREMGQIYGYTF. Here the CDR3 DNA reads TGTGCCAGTCGGGAGATGGGACAAATTTATGGCTACACCTTC.

The J gene is TRBJ2-2, the V gene TRBV20-1, with D unresolved. From germline, CDR1 is DFQATT and CDR2 SNEGSKA (reference sequence). V was trimmed by 6 bases and J by 3 bases, leaving 5 bases between them. The CDR3 consists of 11 residues. CDR3 sequence: CSASDTGELFF. CDR3 sequence (DNA): TGCAGTGCCAGTGACACCGGGGAGCTGTTTTTT.

This clonotype was counted between two and nine times. The rearrangement uses TRBV11-3 and TRBJ1-2; D is undetermined. The CDR3 is 17 amino acids. Germline V gene data show CDR1 as SGHNT and CDR2 as YENEEA. Trimming left V 5 bases short and J 8 bases short, with 27 bases between. CDR3 DNA: TGTGCCAGCAGCCCCCTGGTGGGTTCGAGTTCGGATTGGGGCTACACCTTC. It translates to CASSPLVGSSSDWGYTF.

This clonotype was recorded many times. For the CDR3, the DNA is TGCAGTGCTATGCCTAGCGGGAGATACGAGCAGTACTTC. Translated, it gives CSAMPSGRYEQYF. V gene TRBV20-1 combines with J gene TRBJ2-7, with 10 nucleotides matching TRBD2. Unmatched junction bases numbered 4, after V lost 4 bases and J lost 4 bases. The CDR3 loop spans 13 amino acids. CDR1 and CDR2 (germline): DFQATT, SNEGSKA (reference sequence).